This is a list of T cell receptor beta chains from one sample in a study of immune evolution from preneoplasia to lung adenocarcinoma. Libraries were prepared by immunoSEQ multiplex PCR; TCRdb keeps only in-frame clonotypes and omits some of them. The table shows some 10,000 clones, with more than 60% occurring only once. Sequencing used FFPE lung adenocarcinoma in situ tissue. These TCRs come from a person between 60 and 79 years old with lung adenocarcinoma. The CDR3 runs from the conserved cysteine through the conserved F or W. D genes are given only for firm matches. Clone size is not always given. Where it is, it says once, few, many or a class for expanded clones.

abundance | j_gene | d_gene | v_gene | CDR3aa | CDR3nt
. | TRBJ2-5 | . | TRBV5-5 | CASSFTGIQETQYF | TGTGCCAGCAGCTTTACAGGTATACAAGAGACCCAGTACTTC
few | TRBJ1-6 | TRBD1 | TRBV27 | CASSLKTGASSYNSPLHF | TGTGCCAGCAGTCTCAAGACAGGGGCGAGCTCCTATAATTCACCCCTCCACTTT
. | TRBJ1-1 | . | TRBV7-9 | CASGQGGTEAFF | TGTGCCAGCGGGCAGGGAGGCACTGAAGCTTTCTTT
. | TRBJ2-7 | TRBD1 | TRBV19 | CASSIRQGSYEQYF | TGTGCCAGTAGTATCCGACAGGGCTCCTACGAGCAGTACTTC
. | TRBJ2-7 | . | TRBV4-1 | CASSPQKEAGRSYEQYF | TGCGCCAGCAGCCCTCAGAAAGAGGCAGGTCGCTCCTACGAGCAGTACTTC
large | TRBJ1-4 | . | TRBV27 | CASSIGREQKLFF | TGTGCCAGCAGTATAGGGAGGGAACAAAAACTGTTTTTT
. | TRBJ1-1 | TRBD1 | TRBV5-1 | CASSSNGQAPNTEAFF | TGCGCCAGCAGCTCCAACGGACAGGCGCCGAACACTGAAGCTTTCTTT
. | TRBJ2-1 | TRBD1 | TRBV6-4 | CASSDGTGGNEQFF | TGTGCCAGCAGTGACGGGACAGGGGGCAATGAGCAGTTCTTC
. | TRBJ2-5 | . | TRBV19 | CASSTLMEGEARETQYF | TGTGCCAGTAGTACCCTGATGGAGGGGGAGGCACGAGAGACCCAGTACTTC
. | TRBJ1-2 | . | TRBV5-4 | CASSPDRNYGYTF | TGTGCCAGCAGTCCGGACAGAAACTATGGCTACACCTTC
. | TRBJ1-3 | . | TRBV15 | CATSLGDYSGNTIYF | TGTGCCACCAGCCTGGGCGACTACTCTGGAAACACCATATATTTT
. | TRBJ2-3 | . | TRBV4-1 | CASSQGDSTDTQYF | TGCGCCAGCAGCCAAGGTGACAGCACAGATACGCAGTATTTT
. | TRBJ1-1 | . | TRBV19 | CASSRQESNTEAFF | TGTGCCAGTAGTCGACAGGAGTCGAACACTGAAGCTTTCTTT
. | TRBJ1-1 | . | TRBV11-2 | CASREIQSTEAFF | TGTGCCAGCAGAGAAATACAGAGCACTGAAGCTTTCTTT
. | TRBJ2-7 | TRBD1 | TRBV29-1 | CSVGDSTVLGQYF | TGCAGCGTTGGGGACAGTACCGTGCTAGGGCAGTACTTC
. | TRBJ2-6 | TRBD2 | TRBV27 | CASSLSWRLAGPRGSGANVLTF | TGTGCCAGCAGTTTATCGTGGCGACTAGCGGGTCCCCGGGGCTCTGGGGCCAACGTCCTGACTTTC
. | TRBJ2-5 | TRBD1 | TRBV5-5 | CASSYPRTGKYQETQYF | TGTGCCAGCAGCTACCCGCGGACAGGGAAGTACCAAGAGACCCAGTACTTC
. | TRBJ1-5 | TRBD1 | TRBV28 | CASSLPTGSNQPQHF | TGTGCCAGCAGTTTACCGACAGGGAGCAATCAGCCCCAGCATTTT
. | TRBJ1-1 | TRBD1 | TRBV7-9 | CASSFEGAVNTEAFF | TGTGCCAGCAGCTTTGAGGGGGCCGTGAACACTGAAGCTTTCTTT
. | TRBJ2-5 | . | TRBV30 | CAWSRGVIQETQYF | TGTGCCTGGAGCAGGGGGGTCATACAAGAGACCCAGTACTTC
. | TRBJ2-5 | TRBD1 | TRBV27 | CASSSGTEAETQYF | TGTGCCAGCAGTTCTGGGACAGAGGCAGAGACCCAGTACTTC
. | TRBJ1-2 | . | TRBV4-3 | CASSQVASYGYTF | TGCGCCAGCAGCCAAGTTGCCAGCTATGGCTACACCTTC
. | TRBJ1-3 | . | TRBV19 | CASKKGTGQGSGNTIYF | TGTGCCAGTAAAAAGGGTACAGGTCAAGGTTCTGGAAACACCATATATTTT
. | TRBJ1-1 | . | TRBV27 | CASTPGTLAHTEAFF | TGTGCCAGCACCCCTGGGACACTGGCCCACACTGAAGCTTTCTTT
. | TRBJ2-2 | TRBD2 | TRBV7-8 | CASSFGGLAGNTGELFF | TGTGCCAGCAGCTTCGGGGGACTAGCGGGGAACACCGGGGAGCTGTTTTTT
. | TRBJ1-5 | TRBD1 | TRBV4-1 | CASSQEVRQGLLNQPQHF | TGCGCCAGCAGCCAAGAAGTAAGACAGGGACTACTCAATCAGCCCCAGCATTTT
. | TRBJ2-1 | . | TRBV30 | CAWSIQTKQFF | TGTGCCTGGAGTATTCAGACTAAGCAGTTCTTC
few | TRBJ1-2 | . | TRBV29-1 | CSVVGPNYGYTF | TGCAGCGTTGTTGGGCCCAACTATGGCTACACCTTC
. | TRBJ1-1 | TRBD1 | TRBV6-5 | CASSRVRGGTTEAFF | TGTGCCAGCAGTCGCGTCAGGGGGGGGACCACTGAAGCTTTCTTT
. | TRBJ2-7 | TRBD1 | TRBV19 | CASSTPQGAFHEQYF | TGTGCCAGTAGTACCCCGCAGGGGGCTTTCCACGAGCAGTACTTC
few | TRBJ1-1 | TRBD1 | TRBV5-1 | CASKYSGTVNTEAFF | TGCGCCAGCAAGTATTCCGGGACAGTGAACACTGAAGCTTTCTTT
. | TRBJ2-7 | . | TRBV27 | CASSSTYSSYEQYF | TGTGCCAGCAGTTCAACATACTCCTCCTACGAGCAGTACTTC